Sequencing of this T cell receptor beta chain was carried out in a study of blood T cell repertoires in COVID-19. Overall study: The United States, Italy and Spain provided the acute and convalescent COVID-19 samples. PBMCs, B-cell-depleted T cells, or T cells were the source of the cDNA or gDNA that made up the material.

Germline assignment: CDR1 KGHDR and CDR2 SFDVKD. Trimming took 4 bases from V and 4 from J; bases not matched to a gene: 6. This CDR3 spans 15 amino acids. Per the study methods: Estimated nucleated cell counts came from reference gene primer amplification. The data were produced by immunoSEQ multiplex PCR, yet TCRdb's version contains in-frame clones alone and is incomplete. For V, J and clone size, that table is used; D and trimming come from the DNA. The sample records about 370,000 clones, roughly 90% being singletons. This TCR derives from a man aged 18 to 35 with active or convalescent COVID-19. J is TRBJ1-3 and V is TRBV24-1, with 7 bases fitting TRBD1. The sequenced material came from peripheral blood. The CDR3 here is CATSEPTGAGNTIYF. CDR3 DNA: TGTGCCACCAGTGAGCCAACAGGGGCAGGAAACACCATATATTTT.